This T cell receptor beta chain was identified in a study of CD8+ T cells in alopecia areata. Regarding treatment: oral pan-JAK inhibitor, 5-10 mg twice daily. Concerning this clone itself: Its cognate antigen is unknown.

General observations from the study: Scalp clonality decreased significantly with tofacitinib, and so did expanded CD8+ clones among the top 100.

The germline V gene has CDR1 GTSNPN and CDR2 SVGIG (reference sequence). This CDR3 has 15 amino acids. The V gene lost 3 bases and the J gene lost 7 bases, with 19 bases spanning the gap. The authors extracted RNA and reverse transcribed it into cDNA as the sequencing template. Here immunoSEQ multiplex PCR was the method, and the copy in TCRdb shows in-frame clones only, minus some. The table has roughly 210,000 clones, around 43% seen once. This chain joins TRBV30 and TRBJ2-1, with D possibly matching TRBD2 (6 bases). Specimen: CD4+ T cells sorted from blood, collected at roughly week 36, from a patient treated with tofacitinib. This sequence originates from a human donor with alopecia areata. The DNA for the CDR3 is TGTGCCTGGAGGCCTTCGGGACTGAGAGATAATGAGCAGTTCTTC. Amino acid sequence: CAWRPSGLRDNEQFF.